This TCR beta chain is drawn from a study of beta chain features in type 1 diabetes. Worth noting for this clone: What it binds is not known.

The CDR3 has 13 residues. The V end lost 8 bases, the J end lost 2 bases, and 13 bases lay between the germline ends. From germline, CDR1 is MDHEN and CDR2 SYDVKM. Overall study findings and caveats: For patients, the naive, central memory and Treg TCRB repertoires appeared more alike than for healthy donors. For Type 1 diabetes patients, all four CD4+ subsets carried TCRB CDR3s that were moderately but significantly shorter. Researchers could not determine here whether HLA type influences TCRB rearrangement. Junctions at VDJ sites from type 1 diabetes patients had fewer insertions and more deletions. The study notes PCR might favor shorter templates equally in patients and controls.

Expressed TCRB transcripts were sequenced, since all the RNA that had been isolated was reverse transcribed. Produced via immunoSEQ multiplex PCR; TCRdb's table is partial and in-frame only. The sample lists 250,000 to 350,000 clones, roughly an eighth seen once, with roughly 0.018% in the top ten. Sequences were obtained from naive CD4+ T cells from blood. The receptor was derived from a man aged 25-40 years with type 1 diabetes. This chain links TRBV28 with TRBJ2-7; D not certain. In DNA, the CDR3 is TGTGCCAGCGGAAACGGAGCCGCCTACGAGCAGTACTTC. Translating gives CASGNGAAYEQYF.